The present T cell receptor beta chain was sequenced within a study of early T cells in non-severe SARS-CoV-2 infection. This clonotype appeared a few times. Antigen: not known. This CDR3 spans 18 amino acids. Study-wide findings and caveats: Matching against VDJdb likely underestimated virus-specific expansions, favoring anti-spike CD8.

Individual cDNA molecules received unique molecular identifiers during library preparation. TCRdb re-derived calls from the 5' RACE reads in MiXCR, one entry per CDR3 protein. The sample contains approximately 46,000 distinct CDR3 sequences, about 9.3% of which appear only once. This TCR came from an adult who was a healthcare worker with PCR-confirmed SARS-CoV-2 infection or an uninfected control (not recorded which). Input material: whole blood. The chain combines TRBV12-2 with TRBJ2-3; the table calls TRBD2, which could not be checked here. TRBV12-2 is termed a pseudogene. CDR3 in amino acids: CASRLVTSGSHSTDTQYF. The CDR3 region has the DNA TGTGCAAGTCGCTTAGTGACTAGCGGGAGCCATAGCACAGATACGCAGTATTTT.